This entry lists 25 T cell receptor beta chains sequenced from one sample in a study of shared clonotypes between healthy human individuals (dated by TCRdb to about 2020). Library method: the immunoSEQ multiplex PCR assay. Here the immuneACCESS table is served through TCRdb, limited to in-frame sequences with V and J called. Missing clones are a known gap in these copies; in checked studies unresolved V genes cover under half, and the rest lacks a known reason. Recorded for this sample are more than 900,000 clones; about 80% of them occurred a single time. The ten largest clones represent 0.5% to 0.65% of the sample. Sequencing used memory CD4+ T cells from PBMCs. In the paper's terms, the cell subset or site label means: CD45RA-negative fraction. The receptors shown here come from a man younger than 30 in good health. Some clones in this sample may be carry-over from other donors' samples.

In its sample, this clone was seen once. The chain links TRBV18 to TRBJ2-1; D is perhaps TRBD2 (6 bases). Germline V gene sequence: CDR1 KGHSH, CDR2 LQKENI. Trimming shortened V by 6 bases and J by 0 bases, and 12 bases separated the two germline ends. This CDR3 is built from 15 residues. As DNA, the CDR3 is TGTGCCAGCTCCCCGGGGGAGGCCTCCTACAATGAGCAGTTCTTC. Its translation: CASSPGEASYNEQFF.

V and J are TRBV9 and TRBJ1-2; D is unresolved. V was clipped by 0 bases and J by 0 bases, with 3 bases between them. CDR1 and CDR2 from the germline V gene are SGDLS and YYNGEE. The CDR3 has 13 residues. This CDR3 reads CASSVAANYGYTF. CDR3 sequence (DNA): TGTGCCAGCAGCGTAGCAGCTAACTATGGCTACACCTTC. Looking up the rest from reference TRBV9 and TRBJ1-2 gives the full variable domain: DSGVTQTPKHLITATGQRVTLRCSPRSGDLSVYWYQQSLDQGLQFLIQYYNGEERAKGNILERFSAQQFPDLHSELNLSSLELGDSALYFCASSVAANYGYTFGSGTRLTVV.

The chain recombines TRBV11-1 with TRBJ2-1, with a possible D match to TRBD2 (5 bases). Germline assignment: CDR1 SGHAT and CDR2 FQDESV (reference sequence). This CDR3 is 15 amino acids long. V was trimmed by 5 bases and J by 5 bases, leaving 16 bases between them. The CDR3 reads CASSVIALAHNEQFF. CDR3 sequence (DNA): TGTGCCAGCAGCGTCATAGCCCTAGCACACAATGAGCAGTTCTTC.

This clone has more than one count but fewer than ten. Other DNA sequences from this sample encode an identical CDR3 as well. The gene calls are TRBV20-1 and TRBJ2-7; D possibly matches TRBD1 or TRBD2 (5 bases each). Germline CDR1 reads DFQATT; CDR2 reads SNEGSKA (reference sequence). Trimming took 6 bases from V and 4 from J, leaving 10 bases between them. The CDR3 length is 11 residues. Here the CDR3 DNA reads TGCAGTGCGCCGAGGGGTTACGAGCAGTACTTC. It encodes CSAPRGYEQYF.

This chain joins TRBV9 and TRBJ1-1, with TRBD1 as a possible D gene (5 bases). Germline lookup yields CDR1 SGDLS and CDR2 YYNGEE. The CDR3 contains 15 residues. V lost 3 bases to trimming and J lost 0 bases, with 12 bases between them. The CDR3: CASSARGNLNTEAFF. The CDR3 region has the DNA TGTGCCAGCAGCGCCCGGGGCAACTTGAACACTGAAGCTTTCTTT.

CDR3 in DNA: TGTGCCAGCAGCCCTCTTCAGGCAGTAGGGTCCTACGAGCAGTACTTC. Amino acids: CASSPLQAVGSYEQYF. This chain uses TRBV9 with TRBJ2-7; no clear D. The CDR3 covers 16 residues. The V gene lost 4 bases and the J gene lost 1 base, with 18 bases spanning the gap. Germline V CDR1 and CDR2: SGDLS, YYNGEE.

This sequence joins TRBV7-2 and TRBJ1-2; 9 bases align to TRBD1. CDR3 length: 14 amino acids. J gave up 7 bases and V 4 bases, and 7 bases lay outside the gene matches. Germline CDR1 reads SGHTA; CDR2 reads FQGNSA. The CDR3 DNA reads TGTGCCAGCAGCTGGACAGGGGTGGGAGGTGGCTACACCTTC. Amino acids: CASSWTGVGGGYTF.

This clone was observed at least ten times. This chain links TRBV2 with TRBJ1-3, with D uncertain. Deletions cut 4 bases from V and 1 base from J, with 11 bases between. The length of the CDR3 is 15 residues. In germline, CDR1 is SNHLY, CDR2 FYNNEI. The CDR3 reads CASSAEGRSGNTIYF. CDR3 DNA sequence: TGTGCCAGCAGTGCTGAGGGTCGGTCTGGAAACACCATATATTTT.

The chain uses TRBV6-1 and TRBJ2-2; TRBD1 matches at 8 bases. The CDR3 is made up of 13 amino acids. The J segment lost 8 bases and the V segment lost 10 bases, leaving 9 bases of the junction unmatched. The germline V gene encodes CDR1 MNHNS and CDR2 SASEGT. DNA for the CDR3: TGTGCCAACGGGGCAGGGGGCTCAGGGGAGCTGTTTTTT. Its protein is CANGAGGSGELFF.

The chain couples TRBV19 to TRBJ2-1; 10 nucleotides align to TRBD2. The V and J ends lost 4 bases and 9 bases, in that order; junction bases with no gene match: 9. CDR1 and CDR2 (germline): LNHDA, SQIVND (reference sequence). The CDR3 extends over 15 amino acids. CDR3 loop: CASSRPAGGRGEQFF. DNA for the CDR3: TGTGCCAGTAGTAGACCAGCGGGAGGGAGGGGTGAGCAGTTCTTC.

The rearrangement joins TRBV5-1 to TRBJ2-1, with TRBD2 matching 11 bases. V trimming: 5 bases; J trimming: 7 bases; junction bases outside the gene matches: 8. Germline-derived CDR1 and CDR2 are SGHRS and YFSETQ. CDR3 size: 15 residues. The CDR3, as DNA: TGCGCCAGCAGAGGGGTAGCGGGAGGGAGGAATGAGCAGTTCTTC. This sequence encodes CASRGVAGGRNEQFF.

The J gene is TRBJ2-7, the V gene TRBV4-2; 7 bases fit TRBD2. This CDR3 region has 16 residues. Germline V CDR1 and CDR2: LGHNA, YNFKEQ. Trimming removed 0 bases from V and 7 bases from J; junction bases left unmatched: 12. The DNA of the CDR3 is TGTGCCAGCAGCCAAGATAGCTGGACCCCGGGGGGAGAGCAGTACTTC. This codes for CASSQDSWTPGGEQYF.

This clone appeared a few times. The chain links TRBV28 to TRBJ1-5; D remains ambiguous. The V end was cut by 3 bases, the J end by 8 bases, with 14 bases between. Germline V gene lookup returns CDR1 MDHEN and CDR2 SYDVKM. There are 14 residues in the CDR3. This chain's CDR3 is CASSLGGSGKPQHF. The CDR3 region has the DNA TGTGCCAGCAGTTTGGGAGGGTCGGGGAAGCCCCAGCATTTT.

V is TRBV7-2 and J is TRBJ2-4; 9 positions match TRBD2. Germline CDR1 reads SGHTA; CDR2 reads FQGNSA. The CDR3 covers 14 residues. Trimming cost V 4 bases and J 9 bases; bases outside gene matches: 7. CDR3: CASSSSSGSGIQYF. The CDR3 nucleotides are TGTGCCAGCAGCTCCAGTAGCGGGAGTGGCATTCAGTACTTC. Variable domain in full (rest from reference TRBV7-2 and TRBJ2-4): GAGVSQSPSNKVTEKGKDVELRCDPISGHTALYWYRQSLGQGLEFLIYFQGNSAPDKSGLPSDRFSAERTGGSVSTLTIQRTQQEDSAVYLCASSSSSGSGIQYFGAGTRLSVL.

As concerns this clone: Different DNA sequences within this sample yield the same CDR3. The CDR3 loop reads CASSPRRGTYEQYF. The DNA of the CDR3 is TGTGCCAGCAGCCCTCGACGGGGCACCTACGAGCAGTACTTC. This sequence joins TRBV7-9 and TRBJ2-7; D is tentatively TRBD1 or TRBD2 (5 bases each). The V end lost 5 bases, the J end lost 2 bases, and 13 bases lay between the germline ends. CDR3 length: 14 amino acids. Germline CDR1 SEHNR, CDR2 FQNEAQ (reference sequence).

The sample holds many counts of this clone. Other DNA sequences in the sample encode the same CDR3. This chain uses TRBV2 with TRBJ1-5; a possible D gene is TRBD1 (5 bases). Germline V lookup: CDR1 SNHLY, CDR2 FYNNEI. CDR3 length: 13 residues. Trimming took off 6 bases at V and 1 base at J, with 7 bases between the two ends. CDR3 nucleotides: TGTGCCAGCAGGGGGGACAGCAATCAGCCCCAGCATTTT. Its translation: CASRGDSNQPQHF.

A note on this clone: The same CDR3 can be traced to other DNA sequences in this sample. CDR3 DNA: TGTGCCAGCTCACCCAGGACAGGGGCCGACCAGCCCCAGCATTTT. Translated: CASSPRTGADQPQHF. This chain connects TRBV18 to TRBJ1-5; 9 positions match TRBD1. V shed 3 bases and J 7 bases; nucleotides not matched to a gene: 7. The V gene's germline CDR1 is KGHSH and CDR2 LQKENI. The CDR3 contains 15 residues.

This sequence joins TRBV5-1 and TRBJ1-1; 10 nucleotides line up with TRBD1. Germline V gene sequence: CDR1 SGHRS, CDR2 YFSETQ. CDR3 size: 16 residues. The V and J ends lost 5 bases and 0 bases, in that order; junction bases with no gene match: 7. This CDR3 reads CASRSGQGQMNTEAFF. In DNA, the CDR3 is TGCGCCAGCAGATCGGGACAGGGGCAGATGAACACTGAAGCTTTCTTT.

V and J are TRBV5-8 and TRBJ2-7; 8 bases agree with TRBD1. The V gene end was trimmed by 5 bases and the J gene end by 1 base; junction bases not matched to a gene: 5. The V gene's germline CDR1 is SGHTS and CDR2 YDEGEE. This CDR3 spans 14 amino acids. CDR3 sequence: CASRPRTGSYEQYF. CDR3 in DNA: TGTGCCAGCAGGCCCCGGACAGGGTCCTACGAGCAGTACTTC. Full variable domain (missing parts from reference TRBV5-8 and TRBJ2-7): EAGVTQSPTHLIKTRGQQATLRCSPISGHTSVYWYQQALGLGLQFLLWYDEGEERNRGNFPPRFSGRQFPNYSSELNVNALELEDSALYLCASRPRTGSYEQYFGPGTRLTVT.

The gene calls are TRBV5-1 and TRBJ2-7; no clear D. The CDR3 sequence is 12 residues long. The germline CDR1 and CDR2 sequences are SGHRS and YFSETQ. Trimming stripped 4 bases from V and 4 bases from J, with 9 bases between. Here the CDR3 DNA reads TGCGCCAGCAGCGGGTCCCGATACGAGCAGTACTTC. It specifies CASSGSRYEQYF.

The V and J genes are TRBV4-3 and TRBJ1-2; D uncertain. Trimming pared 3 bases from V and 4 bases from J, leaving 12 bases between. CDR1 and CDR2 (germline): LGHNA, YSLEER. The CDR3 spans 14 residues. CDR3 bases: TGCGCCAGCAGCCAGGAACCGGACTCCTATGGCTACACCTTC. Its protein product is CASSQEPDSYGYTF.

The V gene is TRBV11-2, the J gene TRBJ2-7, with no clear D. The CDR3 is 13 amino acids. Trimming stripped 1 base from V and 5 bases from J, with 9 bases between. CDR1 SGHAT and CDR2 FQNNGV come from the germline V gene. Here the CDR3 reads CASSLVDWDEQYF. As DNA, the CDR3 is TGTGCCAGCAGCTTAGTGGATTGGGACGAGCAGTACTTC.

About this clone: A much larger clone differs by one base, so this may be a read error. V gene TRBV11-2 combines with J gene TRBJ2-3; unclear D gene. The CDR3 sequence is 11 residues long. V lost 6 bases to trimming and J lost 5 bases, with 6 bases between them. Per the germline V gene, CDR1 is SGHAT and CDR2 is FQNNGV. CDR3 region: CASSGVDTQYF. Here the CDR3 DNA reads TGTGCCAGCAGTGGGGTAGATACGCAGTATTTT.

DNA for the CDR3: TGCGCCAGCACCCCTTCTAGCGGGAGGAGCACAGATACGCAGTATTTT. Its translation: CASTPSSGRSTDTQYF. The gene calls are TRBV5-1 and TRBJ2-3; 11 bases align to TRBD2. The germline gives CDR1 SGHRS, CDR2 YFSETQ. The CDR3 covers 16 residues. The trim removed 6 bases at V and 0 bases at J, leaving 6 bases unmatched.

V is TRBV29-1 and J is TRBJ2-1; D is perhaps TRBD2 (6 bases). The CDR3 has 12 amino acids. CDR1 and CDR2 from the germline V gene are SQVTM and ANQGSEA. V was trimmed by 0 bases and J by 15 bases, leaving 15 bases between them. The chain's CDR3 is CSVEDPTSQLFF. CDR3 nucleotide sequence: TGCAGCGTTGAAGACCCGACTAGTCAACTGTTCTTC.